This paragraph covers one T cell receptor beta chain sequence. Antigen: not known. Repeated repertoire sampling spanned the course of chemoradiotherapy. This specimen comes from a study of chemoradiotherapy in HPV16-positive cancers. The wider study: Candidate HPV-specific clones and shared TCR motifs came from a couple of HPV16-positive patients.

Clones were read by immunoSEQ multiplex PCR, and TCRdb kept only the in-frame ones, dropping some. Here the sample spans 45,000 to 60,000 clones, roughly nine tenths being singletons. Study-wide results and caveats: HPV-specific T cells were functionally defined from only a couple of HPV16-positive patients. Candidate HPV-specific clones and E7-related TCR motifs grew in tumor during treatment.

V dropped 5 bases and J dropped 3 bases, with 5 bases sitting between them. The CDR3 has 11 residues. CDR1 SGHTA and CDR2 FQGNSA come from the germline V gene. This receptor was taken from a human donor with HPV-associated anogenital cancer. The material sequenced was blood, taken from a patient who underwent chemoradiotherapy. The rearrangement uses TRBV7-2 and TRBJ2-7; D gene ambiguous. The CDR3 region is CASSPRYEQYF. In DNA form, the CDR3 reads TGTGCCAGCAGCCCACGCTACGAGCAGTACTTC.